What follows is one TCR beta chain and its context. Assay: immunoSEQ multiplex PCR; the TCRdb copy retains only in-frame clones and omits some. The table lists 250,000 or so clones, under 90% of them singletons. The data were obtained in a study of blood T cell repertoires in COVID-19. Study overall: Acute-phase and convalescent COVID-19 samples originated in the United States, Italy and Spain. PBMCs, B-cell-depleted T cells, or T cells were the source of the cDNA or gDNA that made up the material.

Per germline, CDR1 MDHEN and CDR2 SYDVKM. CDR3 length equals 15 residues. Trimming removed 6 bases from V and 10 bases from J; junction bases left unmatched: 13. In assigning cohorts, the study relied on participant-reported clinical history. All recovered Cohort 3 donors got two negative PCRs, got clearance, or saw symptom resolution. The sequence was collected from a man between 35 and 55 years old who had recovered from COVID-19. The sample was PBMCs or T cells enriched from blood (not recorded which). This chain joins TRBV28 and TRBJ2-1, with 9 nucleotides matching TRBD2. CDR3 amino acids: CASSKEAGGFAEQFF. DNA for the CDR3: TGTGCCAGCAGCAAGGAGGCGGGAGGGTTCGCGGAGCAGTTCTTC.